The present entry profiles one T cell receptor (beta chain) with its context. This sample stems from a study of T cell changes during pregnancy in multiple sclerosis. Clones were read by immunoSEQ multiplex PCR, and TCRdb kept only the in-frame ones, dropping some. The sample has fewer than 70,000 clones; about 92% are singletons. Trimming cost V 4 bases and J 8 bases; bases outside gene matches: 14. This CDR3 is 16 amino acids long. CDR1 is SGHNT and CDR2 is YYREEE in the germline V gene (reference sequence). The TCR originated in a female donor in good health, enrolled as a control in a pregnancy study. The chain combines TRBV5-4 with TRBJ1-2; 10 bases line up with TRBD1. The sample in question was peripheral blood, obtained in the second trimester of pregnancy. CDR3 amino acids: CASSRTPGQGLGGYTF. DNA of the CDR3: TGTGCCAGCAGCCGAACCCCGGGACAGGGGCTGGGAGGCTACACCTTC.